There are many counts of the clone carrying this T cell receptor (beta chain). This record belongs to a study of T cells in Graves' hyperthyroidism and ophthalmopathy. A patient was excluded if there was uncontrolled infection, other autoimmune disease, pregnancy or lactation. Clinical symptoms, serum thyroxine and TRAb, thyroid ultrasound and orbital computed tomography were used for the diagnoses. CDR1 and CDR2 from the germline V gene are LGHDT and YNNKEL (reference sequence). V dropped 4 bases and J dropped 2 bases, with 18 bases sitting between them. The CDR3 is 17 amino acids. From RNA transcripts, TCR beta CDR3 regions were amplified. Primed by the HTBI set, a first-round RT-PCR was run on the TCR CDR3. TCRdb fed the multiplex PCR reads into MiXCR, producing one record per CDR3 protein. The sample has around 480,000 distinct CDR3 sequences; about an eighth are singletons.

This TCR derives from a woman in her late teens or twenties with Graves' hyperthyroidism. The chain carries TRBV3-1 and TRBJ2-1, with a possible D match to TRBD1 (6 bases). Sequenced material: blood. The CDR3: CASSPKSSGVAYNEQFF. For the CDR3, the DNA is TGTGCCAGCAGCCCCAAGTCTTCAGGGGTAGCCTACAATGAGCAGTTCTTC.